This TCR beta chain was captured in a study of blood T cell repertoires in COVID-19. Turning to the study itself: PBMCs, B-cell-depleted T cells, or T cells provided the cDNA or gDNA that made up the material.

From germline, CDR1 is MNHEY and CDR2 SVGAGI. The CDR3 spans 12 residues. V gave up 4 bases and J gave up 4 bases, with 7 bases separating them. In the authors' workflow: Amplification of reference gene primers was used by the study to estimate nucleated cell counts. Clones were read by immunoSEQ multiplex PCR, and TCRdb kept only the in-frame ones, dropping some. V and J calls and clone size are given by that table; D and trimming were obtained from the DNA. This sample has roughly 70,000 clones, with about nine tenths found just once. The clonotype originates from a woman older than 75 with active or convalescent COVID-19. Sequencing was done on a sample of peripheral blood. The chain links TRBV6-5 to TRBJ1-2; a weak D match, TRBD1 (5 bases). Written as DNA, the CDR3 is TGTGCCAGCAGTTTAGACAGCTATGGCTACACCTTC. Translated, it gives CASSLDSYGYTF.